The rows below give T cell receptor beta chains drawn from one sample of a study of cytomegalovirus exposure and HLA in healthy donors. Repertoires were generated with immunoSEQ multiplex PCR, while TCRdb's copy carries only in-frame clones and drops some. Found here are about 170,000 clones, more than 70% of them singletons; the top ten hold just over 4.5%. Sequencing was performed on PBMCs. The source of these receptors is a woman in her forties or fifties in good health and CMV-seropositive. CDR3s leave out the opening cysteine and the closing phenylalanine or tryptophan.

J,V,CDR3
TRBJ1-2,TRBV5-6,ASSLVGQATNYGYT
TRBJ2-7,TRBV5-5,ASSVGHSAEQY
TRBJ2-1,TRBV9,ASSVAPSGTSYNEQF
TRBJ1-2,TRBV6-6,ASSLTRTGIASGYT
TRBJ2-7,TRBV5-1,ASSSGTSGSTYEQY
.,TRBV19,ASSVSGRYEQY
TRBJ2-5,TRBV30,AWSVVGGGVETQY
TRBJ2-7,TRBV11-1,ASSLRGGLSYEQY
TRBJ2-2,TRBV27,ASSFHPKRSNTGELF
TRBJ1-1,TRBV19,ASRDRGRNTEAF
TRBJ1-2,TRBV28,ASSALSRGRYYGYT
TRBJ1-2,TRBV7-9,ASSLGQGGPPGYT